These 25 T cell receptor beta chains originate from one sample sequenced in a study of regulatory T cells in long-lasting Graves disease. Sequencing libraries for TCR beta were prepared with iRepertoire HTBI primers and Arm-PCR of CDR3 regions. TCRdb reanalysed the multiplex PCR reads using MiXCR and keeps one entry per CDR3 protein. This table has hundreds of thousands of distinct CDR3 sequences, about a sixth appearing once. Sample time point: newly diagnosed GD, antithyroid drugs for less than 3 months. Construction of the TCR library relied on RNA isolated from PBMCs. The sample also formed part of further work on T cells in Graves' hyperthyroidism and ophthalmopathy.

The sample was peripheral blood mononuclear cells (PBMCs), taken at new diagnosis, from a patient treated with antithyroid drugs. The source of these receptors is a man aged 40-50 years with Graves disease.

The CDR3 coding sequence is TGTGCCAGCAGCCTTCAAGGGAGACAGGGTCGTGGCTACACCTTC. Translating gives CASSLQGRQGRGYTF. The chain employs TRBV4-2 and TRBJ1-2, with 7 bases lining up with TRBD1. The trim removed 4 bases at V and 7 bases at J, leaving 12 bases unmatched. CDR3 size: 15 residues. Germline CDR1 is LGHNA and CDR2 is YNFKEQ.

The chain couples TRBV9 to TRBJ2-3, with 9 nucleotides matching TRBD2. Per germline, CDR1 SGDLS and CDR2 YYNGEE. The CDR3 has 17 amino acids. V lost 4 bases to trimming and J lost 4 bases; unmatched junction nucleotides: 13. DNA of the CDR3: TGTGCCAGCAGCTTAACAATAGCGGGGGTGGGATCAGATACGCAGTATTTT. Translated, it gives CASSLTIAGVGSDTQYF.

The genes are TRBV7-3 and TRBJ2-7; possible D gene TRBD1, 5 bases. Germline-derived CDR1 and CDR2 are SGHTA and FQGTGA. This CDR3 is 15 amino acids long. Between the trimmed V and J ends, which lost 1 base and 3 bases, there was a span of 13 bases. The CDR3 DNA follows: TGTGCCAGCAGCTTAAGGACACCCCGAAGCTACGAGCAGTACTTC. It codes for CASSLRTPRSYEQYF.

This clonotype was counted a few times. V gene TRBV14 combines with J gene TRBJ2-4, with 10 bases lining up with TRBD1. Germline trimming cut 4 bases from V and 8 bases from J; bases unmatched to any gene: 2. Germline loops: CDR1 SGHDN, CDR2 FVKESK. This CDR3 spans 13 amino acids. CDR3 in amino acids: CASSRTGGDIQYF. CDR3 bases: TGTGCCAGCAGCCGGACAGGGGGTGACATTCAGTACTTC.

The CDR3 DNA sequence: TGCGCCAGCAGCTCCCTGACTAGCGCGGGCACCGGGGAGCTGTTTTTT. This gives the protein CASSSLTSAGTGELFF. The genes are TRBV5-1 and TRBJ2-2; 8 bases are shared with TRBD2. CDR1 SGHRS and CDR2 YFSETQ come from the germline V gene. V lost 3 bases and J lost 4; bases outside the gene matches: 8. There are 16 residues in the CDR3.

The rearrangement joins TRBV3-1 to TRBJ1-2; 8 bases are shared with TRBD1. Germline V gene data show CDR1 as LGHDT and CDR2 as YNNKEL (reference sequence). J lost 8 bases, V lost 8 bases, and 19 bases had no gene match. This CDR3 has 16 residues. In DNA, the CDR3 is TGTGCCAGCTCAGGGACAGGCTGGCGAGAGGCTCGGGGCTACACCTTC. It translates to CASSGTGWREARGYTF.

This clonotype was counted at least ten times. The rearrangement links TRBV5-4 to TRBJ1-4; no definite D call. Trimming removed 1 base at V and 7 bases at J, with 8 bases between. CDR3 length: 13 residues. CDR1 is SGHNT, CDR2 YYREEE, per germline (reference sequence). CDR3 sequence reads: CASSLIPGEKLFF. In DNA, the CDR3 is TGTGCCAGCAGCTTGATTCCGGGTGAAAAACTGTTTTTT. The whole variable domain, filled in from reference TRBV5-4 and TRBJ1-4, reads ETGVTQSPTHLIKTRGQQVTLRCSSQSGHNTVSWYQQALGQGPQFIFQYYREEENGRGNFPPRFSGLQFPNYSSELNVNALELDDSALYLCASSLIPGEKLFFGSGTQLSVL.

The J gene is TRBJ2-4, the V gene TRBV2, with 14 nucleotides matching TRBD2. The junction had 9 bases not matched to a gene; V was cut back by 6 bases and J by 8 bases. The CDR3 runs to 16 residues. Germline V CDR1 and CDR2: SNHLY, FYNNEI. The CDR3 nucleotides are TGTGCCAGCAGACCGGGACTAGCGGGGGACGGGGACATTCAGTACTTC. This gives the protein CASRPGLAGDGDIQYF.

This sequence joins TRBV7-9 and TRBJ1-6; 9 bases map to TRBD1. Germline V CDR1 and CDR2: SEHNR, FQNEAQ (reference sequence). The V gene end was trimmed by 4 bases and the J gene end by 6 bases; junction bases not matched to a gene: 10. This CDR3 is 17 amino acids long. DNA for the CDR3: TGTGCCAGCAGCTCCTGGGACAGGGCCCAATCTAATTCACCCCTCCACTTT. This sequence encodes CASSSWDRAQSNSPLHF.

About this clonotype: A read error is possible here, since a much larger clone lies one base away. The V gene is TRBV3-1, the J gene TRBJ2-7; 9 bases match TRBD2. Germline CDR1 and CDR2: LGHDT and YNNKEL (reference sequence). The CDR3 has 14 amino acids. The CDR3 DNA reads TGTGGCAGCAGCCGGGGTAGCGGGGGCTACGAGCAGTACTTC. This translates into CGSSRGSGGYEQYF.

This clonotype was seen repeatedly, ten times or more. The CDR3 region has the DNA TGTGCCAGCAGCCGGGTATACAATGAGCAGTTCTTC. This translates into CASSRVYNEQFF. The chain recombines TRBV3-1 with TRBJ2-1; D not certain. Germline V gives CDR1 LGHDT, CDR2 YNNKEL (reference sequence). The CDR3 is made up of 12 amino acids. The V end lost 4 bases, the J end lost 4 bases, and 5 bases lay between the germline ends.

The chain joins TRBV28 to TRBJ1-1; D is unresolved. V was cut by 6 bases and J by 0 bases, with 17 bases left in between. Germline assignment: CDR1 MDHEN and CDR2 SYDVKM. CDR3 length: 16 residues. CDR3 DNA sequence: TGTGCCAGCAGCCCACTCGGACTGAGCATGAACACTGAAGCTTTCTTT. Its translation: CASSPLGLSMNTEAFF.

This clonotype was recorded many times. The V call is TRBV28, the J call TRBJ2-3; D gene ambiguous. CDR3 length: 15 amino acids. Trimming took 3 bases from V and 2 from J, leaving 12 bases between them. Looked up from germline, CDR1 is MDHEN and CDR2 is SYDVKM. The CDR3 nucleotides are TGTGCCAGCAGTTTGGCAGGTGGATACACAGATACGCAGTATTTT. This encodes CASSLAGGYTDTQYF.

This clonotype was detected many times. The chain employs TRBV28 and TRBJ2-3; weak D call: TRBD1 (6 bases). Germline lookup yields CDR1 MDHEN and CDR2 SYDVKM. The CDR3 totals 12 residues. V gave up 11 bases and J gave up 3 bases, with 12 bases separating them. Written as DNA, the CDR3 is TGTGCCCTTGGGCAGGGGACAGATACGCAGTATTTT. The encoded protein is CALGQGTDTQYF.

In its sample, this clonotype was seen a few times. The chain has TRBV4-1 and TRBJ1-1; 8 bases are shared with TRBD1. CDR1 and CDR2 from the germline V gene are MGHRA and YSYEKL. The CDR3 runs to 15 residues. V lost 0 bases to trimming and J lost 7 bases; unmatched junction nucleotides: 7. The CDR3 nucleotides are TGCGCCAGCAGCCAAGAGGTCCAGGGGGCGGGTGAAGCTTTCTTT. The encoded protein is CASSQEVQGAGEAFF.

In its sample, this clonotype was seen a few times. The V gene is TRBV19, the J gene TRBJ2-1; the D gene is possibly TRBD1 (5 bases). CDR3 size: 15 residues. Looked up from germline, CDR1 is LNHDA and CDR2 is SQIVND (reference sequence). V gave up 4 bases and J gave up 7 bases, with 17 bases separating them. The CDR3 region has the DNA TGTGCCAGTAGTACCGCGCCTGACCCAGGGAATGAGCAGTTCTTC. Residues: CASSTAPDPGNEQFF.

This clonotype was counted many times. V is TRBV3-1 and J is TRBJ2-5; 9 bases line up with TRBD1. Germline V gives CDR1 LGHDT, CDR2 YNNKEL (reference sequence). After removal of 3 bases from V and 2 bases from J, the junction contained 4 bases not matched to a gene. The CDR3 has 15 amino acids. CDR3 residues: CASSQGTGLQETQYF. CDR3 nucleotides: TGTGCCAGCAGCCAGGGGACAGGGCTACAAGAGACCCAGTACTTC.

The gene calls are TRBV5-6 and TRBJ2-3, with TRBD2 matching over 7 bases. The junction had 11 bases not matched to a gene; V was cut back by 3 bases and J by 4 bases. CDR3 length equals 16 residues. The germline V gene has CDR1 SGHDT and CDR2 YYEEEE. CDR3 nucleotide sequence: TGTGCCAGCAGCTCCCTAGCGGTAGGCCGCGCAGATACGCAGTATTTT. It codes for CASSSLAVGRADTQYF.

This clonotype was recorded a few times. CDR3 sequence (DNA): TGTGCCAGCAGCTCCAAGGGGGGGCAGAACACCGGGGAGCTGTTTTTT. Its translation is CASSSKGGQNTGELFF. The chain combines TRBV7-3 with TRBJ2-2; D may be TRBD2 (7 bases). Trimming took 4 bases from V and 1 from J, leaving 13 bases between them. The CDR3 extends over 16 amino acids. Germline V CDR1 and CDR2: SGHTA, FQGTGA.

This clonotype was seen a few times. The chain couples TRBV20-1 to TRBJ2-5, with TRBD2 matching 8 bases. The trim removed 6 bases at V and 5 bases at J, leaving 14 bases unmatched. The CDR3 loop spans 15 amino acids. Germline assignment: CDR1 DFQATT and CDR2 SNEGSKA (reference sequence). CDR3 DNA: TGCAGTGCGCCCGGGTGGCGGGGGGCAGGGGAGACCCAGTACTTC. This codes for CSAPGWRGAGETQYF.

Ten or more counts support this clonotype. The rearrangement uses TRBV5-1 and TRBJ2-7; D perhaps matches TRBD1 (6 bases). The CDR3 spans 13 residues. Germline assignment: CDR1 SGHRS and CDR2 YFSETQ. V was pared by 2 bases and J by 2 bases, with 8 bases between. Here the CDR3 reads CASSFDRPYEQYF. In nucleotides, the CDR3 is TGCGCCAGCAGCTTTGACAGGCCCTACGAGCAGTACTTC.

A remark on this clonotype: The CDR3 carries no conserved terminal phenylalanine or tryptophan, so it likely arises from a read error. This sequence joins TRBV12-3 or TRBV12-4 and TRBJ1-2; TRBD1 matches 9 bases. The CDR3 length is 15 residues. Trimming took 2 bases from V and 8 from J; bases not matched to a gene: 9. DNA of the CDR3: TGTGCCAGCAGTTTAACAGGGGGCGCTTACGGCGGCTACACCCTC. This translates into CASSLTGGAYGGYTL.

This clonotype showed up many times. The V and J genes are TRBV12-3 or TRBV12-4 and TRBJ1-5, with D possibly TRBD1 on 6 matching bases. V was clipped by 7 bases and J by 3 bases, with 13 bases between them. CDR3 length: 14 residues. This CDR3 is CASNRDRTNQPQHF. In nucleotides, the CDR3 is TGTGCCAGCAACCGAGACAGGACCAATCAGCCCCAGCATTTT.

This clonotype was observed many times. V is TRBV28 and J is TRBJ2-7; D gene unclear. The V end was cut by 3 bases, the J end by 7 bases, with 10 bases between. Germline values: CDR1 MDHEN, CDR2 SYDVKM. The length of the CDR3 is 12 residues. Here the CDR3 reads CASSFVSPEQYF. DNA for the CDR3: TGTGCCAGCAGTTTTGTGTCCCCGGAGCAGTACTTC.

This chain joins TRBV5-1 and TRBJ2-5; 9 nucleotides align to TRBD1. The J segment lost 4 bases and the V segment lost 4 bases, leaving 11 bases of the junction unmatched. CDR3 length: 16 residues. Per germline, CDR1 SGHRS and CDR2 YFSETQ. The CDR3 nucleotides are TGCGCCAGCAGCGCCCGACAGGGGGGTTTCGGAGAGACCCAGTACTTC. Its protein product is CASSARQGGFGETQYF.